These 2 T cell receptor beta chains came from one sample sequenced in a study of blood T cell repertoires in COVID-19. Generated by immunoSEQ multiplex PCR, the TCRdb table keeps only in-frame clones and is missing some. The table lists fewer than 350,000 clones, about 85% of them singletons. The sequenced sample was PBMCs or T cells enriched from blood (not recorded which). The origin of the receptors is a woman between 45 and 60 years old who had recovered from COVID-19.

The rearrangement joins TRBV5-5 to TRBJ2-3; D is undetermined. Trimming removed 4 bases at V and 6 bases at J, with 6 bases between. The CDR3 spans 11 residues. Per germline, CDR1 SGHKS and CDR2 YYEKEE (reference sequence). CDR3 coding DNA: TGTGCCAGCAGCAATCCGGATACGCAGTATTTT. Residues: CASSNPDTQYF.

This chain connects TRBV7-2 to TRBJ2-2, with D perhaps matching TRBD1 (5 bases). The CDR3 is 14 amino acids. Per germline, CDR1 SGHTA and CDR2 FQGNSA. Trimming took 5 bases from V and 4 from J, leaving 11 bases between them. As DNA, the CDR3 is TGTGCCAGCAGCCTCAGGGTTGGCACCGGGGAGCTGTTTTTT. This translates into CASSLRVGTGELFF.